This is a list of T cell receptor beta chains from one sample in a study of cytotoxic CD8 clonotypes in ibrutinib-treated CLL. Profiled with immunoSEQ multiplex PCR; TCRdb holds only in-frame clones, not every one. Here the sample spans roughly 170,000 clones, roughly 80% being singletons. Material: PBMCs, obtained after 24 months of ibrutinib treatment. Receptors were obtained from a human donor with chronic lymphocytic leukemia. CDR3s include the opening cysteine and the closing phenylalanine or tryptophan. A D gene is named only where the DNA matches it firmly. Part of the rows lack a size; the others show once, few, many or a class for expanded clones.

size	V	D	J	DNA	CDR3
.	TRBV5-1	.	TRBJ1-1	TGCGCCAGCAGCCCAAGGGGGAACACTGAAGCTTTCTTT	CASSPRGNTEAFF
.	TRBV7-2	TRBD1	TRBJ1-3	TGTGCCAGCAGCCAGAGACAGGGGGCGATATATGGAAACACCATATATTTT	CASSQRQGAIYGNTIYF
few	TRBV9	.	TRBJ1-1	TGTGCCAGCAGCGTAGCTTCTGGGTTGGGAGCTTTCTTT	CASSVASGLGAFF
.	TRBV19	.	TRBJ1-1	TGTGCCAGTACCCCTGGGGGGGCAGGTGAAGCTTTCTTT	CASTPGGAGEAFF
once	TRBV30	.	TRBJ1-4	TGTGCCTGGATAGAGGGGAACGGTGAAAAACTGTTTTTT	CAWIEGNGEKLFF
.	TRBV18	TRBD2	TRBJ2-3	TGTGCCAGCTCCCCAGGAGGGGGAGCGGGGGCCCTGGGTACGCAGTATTTT	CASSPGGGAGALGTQYF
once	TRBV11-2	.	TRBJ1-1	TGTGCCAGCAGCTTAGATCGGGACACTGAAGCTTTCTTT	CASSLDRDTEAFF
.	TRBV6-6	TRBD2	TRBJ2-7	TGTGCCAGCAGTTTCCCTAGCGGGAGGAGTTACGAGCAGTACTTC	CASSFPSGRSYEQYF
.	TRBV6-6	.	TRBJ2-5	TGTGCCAGCAGTTACGGGACATTACAAGAGACCCAGTACTTC	CASSYGTLQETQYF
.	TRBV7-9	.	TRBJ2-3	TGTGCCAGCAGCTCAGCCGGGACTTTTACAGATACGCAGTATTTT	CASSSAGTFTDTQYF
.	TRBV5-1	.	TRBJ2-2	TGCGCCAGCAGCCTCCCGGGGGGACACGGGGAGCTGTTTTTT	CASSLPGGHGELFF
.	TRBV19	.	TRBJ1-1	TGTGCCAGTAGTAACCAGAGACACACTGAAGCTTTCTTT	CASSNQRHTEAFF
few	TRBV10-3	TRBD1	TRBJ1-1	TGTGCCATCAGACATGGACAGGGGAACACTGAAGCTTTCTTT	CAIRHGQGNTEAFF
few	TRBV28	.	TRBJ2-4	TGTGCCAGCAGTTTTGGGGGAGCAGCCAAAAACATTCAGTACTTC	CASSFGGAAKNIQYF
.	TRBV28	.	TRBJ2-1	TGTGCCAGCTCTACCCGGGCTAGCCTAAATGAGCAGTTCTTC	CASSTRASLNEQFF
.	TRBV10-2	.	TRBJ1-1	TGCGCCAGCAGCAGAGCCTGGGGGGCAGGTGGGGACACTGAAGCTTTCTTT	CASSRAWGAGGDTEAFF
.	TRBV9	.	TRBJ2-3	TGTGCCAGCAGCGCTGGAACTCGCACCCTCACAGATACGCAGTATTTT	CASSAGTRTLTDTQYF
.	TRBV2	.	TRBJ2-4	TGTGCCAGCACCCCCTCGGGCAGGGACATTCAGTACTTC	CASTPSGRDIQYF
.	TRBV6-1	.	TRBJ2-7	TGTGCCAGCGTTCAGGCCTACGAGCAGTACTTC	CASVQAYEQYF
many	TRBV7-3	.	TRBJ2-7	TGTGCCAGCAGCTTAGCCGGGGGAGGCTACGAGCAGTACTTC	CASSLAGGGYEQYF
.	TRBV4-3	TRBD2	TRBJ2-2	TGCGCCAGCAGCCCAACCGGTCTAGCGGGAGTAAACACCGGGGAGCTGTTTTTT	CASSPTGLAGVNTGELFF
.	TRBV5-6	TRBD2	TRBJ2-1	TGTGCCAGCAGCTTAATGACTAGCGGGCCCCCAGGAAATGAGCAGTTCTTC	CASSLMTSGPPGNEQFF
.	TRBV2	.	TRBJ1-1	TGTGCCAGCAGTGAAGCGCTAGGCATGAACACTGAAGCTTTCTTT	CASSEALGMNTEAFF
.	TRBV4-3	.	TRBJ2-1	TGCGCCAGCAGCCAGGACATCCAAGCGTATGAGCAGTTCTTC	CASSQDIQAYEQFF
.	TRBV6-5	.	TRBJ1-5	TGTGCCAGCAGTTCCAACCCCCAGCATTTT	CASSSNPQHF
.	TRBV28	.	TRBJ2-1	TGTGCCAGCAGTCCCATCGCAGGATTGTTATACAATGAGCAGTTCTTC	CASSPIAGLLYNEQFF
.	TRBV30	.	TRBJ2-7	TGTGCCTGGAAAAAGGTGAGACAGAGCTCCTACGAGCAGTACTTC	CAWKKVRQSSYEQYF
.	TRBV13	.	TRBJ2-2	TGTGCCAGCAGCTCTTTGTCCGGGGGCCGGACCGGGGAGCTGTTTTTT	CASSSLSGGRTGELFF
once	TRBV29-1	.	TRBJ2-5	TGCAGCGCTGCAGAGTTCCAAGAGACCCAGTACTTC	CSAAEFQETQYF
.	TRBV5-5	TRBD2	TRBJ2-3	TGTGCCAGCAGCTTGGAGGCTAGCGGGAGTACAGATACGCAGTATTTT	CASSLEASGSTDTQYF
.	TRBV19	TRBD1	TRBJ2-7	TGTGCCAGTAGTCGGGACAGCATTTCCTACGAGCAGTACTTC	CASSRDSISYEQYF
.	TRBV4-3	.	TRBJ2-3	TGCGCCAGCAGCCAAGAACCAGACAGCACAGATACGCAGTATTTT	CASSQEPDSTDTQYF
.	TRBV7-2	.	TRBJ2-7	TGTGCCAGCAGCCCCAACTTAGGGGAGCAGTACTTC	CASSPNLGEQYF
.	TRBV25-1	.	TRBJ2-1	TGTGCCAGCGGTGAGCCAGTCTACAATGAGCAGTTCTTC	CASGEPVYNEQFF
.	TRBV6-4	TRBD2	TRBJ2-1	TGTGCCAGCAGTGACACCGGACTAGCCCGCTCCTACAATGAGCAGTTCTTC	CASSDTGLARSYNEQFF
few	TRBV30	.	TRBJ1-5	TGTGCCTGGAGTGACGGATATAGCAATCAGCCCCAGCATTTT	CAWSDGYSNQPQHF
.	TRBV5-1	TRBD1	TRBJ2-5	TGCGCCAGCAACACGGACAGGGGGGGCTCGGAGACCCAGTACTTC	CASNTDRGGSETQYF
.	TRBV30	.	TRBJ2-7	TGTGCCTGGATGGGCCAGGGGAAGCAGTACTTC	CAWMGQGKQYF
once	TRBV19	.	TRBJ1-1	TGTGCCAGTAGCCCCCCGTGGGGGTTGAACACTGAAGCTTTCTTT	CASSPPWGLNTEAFF